The entry below gives a single TCR beta chain sequence along with its context. TCRdb's table, derived via immunoSEQ multiplex PCR, lists solely in-frame clones and lacks some. The table shows under 100,000 clones, with 65% to 85% occurring only once. This sample was taken from a study of memory CD4+ T cells and cytomegalovirus serostatus. As for the study in general: Donors were healthy Belgian adults, 10 or so CMV seropositive and about two dozen seronegative.

Single viable CD3+CD4+CD8-CD45RO+ cells were sorted as the memory CD4+ T cells. V was clipped by 3 bases and J by 2 bases, with 4 bases between them. The CDR3 covers 13 residues. Germline CDR1 is KGHSH and CDR2 is LQKENI. This clonotype originated in an adult in good health and CMV-seronegative. This chain connects TRBV18 to TRBJ1-4; D remains ambiguous. Source material: memory CD4+ T cells from blood. CDR3 nucleotides: TGTGCCAGCTCACCTGATACTAATGAAAAACTGTTTTTT. This translates into CASSPDTNEKLFF.